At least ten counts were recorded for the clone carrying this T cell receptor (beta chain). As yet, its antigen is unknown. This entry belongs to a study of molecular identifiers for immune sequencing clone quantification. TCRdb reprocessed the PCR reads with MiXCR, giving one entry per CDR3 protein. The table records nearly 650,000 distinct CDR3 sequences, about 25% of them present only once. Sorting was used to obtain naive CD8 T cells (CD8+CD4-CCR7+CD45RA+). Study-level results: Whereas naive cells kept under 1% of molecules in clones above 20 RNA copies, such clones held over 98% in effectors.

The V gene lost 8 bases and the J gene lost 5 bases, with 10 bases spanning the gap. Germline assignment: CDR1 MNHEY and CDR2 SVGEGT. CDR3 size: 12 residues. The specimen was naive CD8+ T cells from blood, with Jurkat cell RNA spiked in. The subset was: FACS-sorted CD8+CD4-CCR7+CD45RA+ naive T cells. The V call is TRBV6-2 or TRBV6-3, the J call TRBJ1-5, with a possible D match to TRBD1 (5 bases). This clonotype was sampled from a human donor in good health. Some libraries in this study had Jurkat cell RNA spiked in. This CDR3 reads CASRPGDQPQHF. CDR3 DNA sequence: TGTGCCAGCCGGCCGGGGGATCAGCCCCAGCATTTT.